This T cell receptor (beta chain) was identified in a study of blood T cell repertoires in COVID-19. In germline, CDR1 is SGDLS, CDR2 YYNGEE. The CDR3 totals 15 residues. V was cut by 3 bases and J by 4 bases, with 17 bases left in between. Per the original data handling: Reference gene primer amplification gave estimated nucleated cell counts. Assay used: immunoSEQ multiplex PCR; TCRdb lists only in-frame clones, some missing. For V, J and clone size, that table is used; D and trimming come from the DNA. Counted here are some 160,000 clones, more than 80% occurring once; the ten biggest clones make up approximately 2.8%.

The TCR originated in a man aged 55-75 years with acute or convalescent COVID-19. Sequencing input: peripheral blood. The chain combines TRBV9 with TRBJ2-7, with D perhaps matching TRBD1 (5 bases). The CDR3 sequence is CASSASLGQGYEQYF. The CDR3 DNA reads TGTGCCAGCAGCGCGTCCCTGGGGCAGGGTTACGAGCAGTACTTC.